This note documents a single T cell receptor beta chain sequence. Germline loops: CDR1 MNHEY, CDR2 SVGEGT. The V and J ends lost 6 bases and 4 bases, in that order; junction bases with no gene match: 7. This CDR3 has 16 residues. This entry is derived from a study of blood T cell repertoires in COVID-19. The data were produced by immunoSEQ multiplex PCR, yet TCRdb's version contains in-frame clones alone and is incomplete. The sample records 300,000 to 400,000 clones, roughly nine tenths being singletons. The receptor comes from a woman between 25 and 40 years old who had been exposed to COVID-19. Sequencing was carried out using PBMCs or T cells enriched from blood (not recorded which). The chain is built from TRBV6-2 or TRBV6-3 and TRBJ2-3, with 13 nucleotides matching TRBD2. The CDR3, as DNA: TGTGCCAGCAGCCCCGGGACTAGCGGGGAATCAGATACGCAGTATTTT. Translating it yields CASSPGTSGESDTQYF.